This T cell receptor beta chain is from a study of Graves' ophthalmopathy and Graves' hyperthyroidism. CDR1 is LNHDA and CDR2 is SQIVND in the germline V gene (reference sequence). This CDR3 spans 14 amino acids. Trimming cost V 2 bases and J 7 bases, with 11 bases left between them. This clonotype was recorded many times. Transcripts of RNA were the source for amplifying TCR beta CDR3 regions. Second-round multiplex PCR came after a first-round RT-PCR that employed HTBI primers. TCRdb fed the multiplex PCR reads into MiXCR, producing one record per CDR3 protein. This sample has 350,000 to 450,000 distinct CDR3 sequences, with around 20% found just once.

Input material: peripheral blood. The receptor's source is a woman younger than 30 with Graves' ophthalmopathy. The V and J genes are TRBV19 and TRBJ2-2, with unresolved D. CDR3 loop: CASSILDRGGELFF. CDR3 nucleotides: TGTGCCAGTAGTATACTAGATCGTGGCGGGGAGCTGTTTTTT.